This entry features one T cell receptor (beta chain) sequence. As handled by the study authors: Reference gene primers were amplified, and this amplification served to estimate nucleated cell counts. Data came from immunoSEQ multiplex PCR; TCRdb stores just in-frame clones and leaves some out. V, J and clone size were drawn from that table, and D and trimming were deduced from the DNA. The sample includes more than 45,000 clones, about four fifths of them seen just once. This sample was taken from a study of blood T cell repertoires in COVID-19. About the study: Researchers got acute and convalescent COVID-19 samples from the United States, Italy and Spain. From T cells, B-cell-depleted T cells, or PBMCs came the material, which was cDNA or gDNA.

CDR3 size: 13 residues. Trimming removed 0 bases from V and 7 bases from J, with 10 bases in between. Germline V CDR1 and CDR2: SGHRS, YFSETQ. This sequence joins TRBV5-1 and TRBJ1-1; D ambiguous. The sequence was obtained from a human donor in a cohort sampled during active COVID-19. Sequencing used peripheral blood. The CDR3 loop is CASSLATRIEAFF. The CDR3 nucleotides read TGCGCCAGCAGCTTGGCGACACGTATTGAAGCTTTCTTT.